One sample yielded the 23 T cell receptor beta chains listed below, sequenced in a study of technical replicates of blood from several donors. Some clones are missing from TCRdb's copy, which holds only in-frame ones; the method was immunoSEQ multiplex PCR. This sample carries approximately 13,000 clones, roughly 83% of them seen once, and the ten largest clones take over 9.5%. The specimen sequenced was PBMCs. The source is a human donor in good health.

V is TRBV7-3 and J is TRBJ2-1; 10 bases map to TRBD1. V shed 5 bases and J 5 bases; nucleotides not matched to a gene: 3. CDR3 size: 14 residues. The germline gives CDR1 SGHTA, CDR2 FQGTGA. The CDR3 region is CASSPGTGDNEQFF. In nucleotides, the CDR3 is TGTGCCAGCAGCCCCGGGACAGGGGACAATGAGCAGTTCTTC. Looking up the rest from reference TRBV7-3 and TRBJ2-1 gives the full variable domain: GAGVSQTPSNKVTEKGKYVELRCDPISGHTALYWYRQSLGQGPEFLIYFQGTGAADDSGLPNDRFFAVRPEGSVSTLKIQRTERGDSAVYLCASSPGTGDNEQFFGPGTRLTVL.

This clone was counted between two and nine times. The rearrangement uses TRBV5-1 and TRBJ1-1; the match to TRBD1 covers 11 bases. The germline gives CDR1 SGHRS, CDR2 YFSETQ. Trimming took 8 bases from V and 7 from J; bases not matched to a gene: 7. This CDR3 is built from 13 residues. For the CDR3, the DNA is TGCGCCAGTGGGACAGGGGGGAGTGGTGAAGCTTTCTTT. Its protein product is CASGTGGSGEAFF.

The chain couples TRBV7-9 to TRBJ2-1, with D unclear. The CDR3 runs 13 residues. V lost 2 bases to trimming and J lost 9 bases, with 11 bases between them. Germline CDR1 reads SEHNR; CDR2 reads FQNEAQ (reference sequence). The CDR3 nucleotides read TGTGCCAGCAGCTTATATAAAGAGCGTGAGCAGTTCTTC. It is translated as CASSLYKEREQFF.

The chain links TRBV6-5 to TRBJ2-7; 8 positions match TRBD2. This CDR3 is built from 14 residues. V shed 5 bases, J shed 0 bases, and the junction held 3 bases outside the gene matches. Per germline, CDR1 MNHEY and CDR2 SVGAGI. This chain's CDR3 is CASSLSGTSYEQYF. CDR3 coding DNA: TGTGCCAGCAGTCTTAGCGGGACCTCCTACGAGCAGTACTTC.

The chain links TRBV2 to TRBJ2-1, with 14 positions matching TRBD2. CDR1 SNHLY and CDR2 FYNNEI come from the germline V gene. Losses at the gene ends were 8 bases for V and 0 bases for J; bases not matched to a gene: 12. The CDR3 runs 19 residues. The CDR3 DNA reads TGTGCCAGCTATCCCTTGGGACTAGCGGGAGAAGGCTCCTACAATGAGCAGTTCTTC. It encodes CASYPLGLAGEGSYNEQFF.

This clone was seen only once. The V gene is TRBV2, the J gene TRBJ2-3; 9 bases map to TRBD1. Germline V gene data show CDR1 as SNHLY and CDR2 as FYNNEI. The CDR3 has 13 residues. V gave up 4 bases and J gave up 4 bases; unmatched junction bases: 0. The CDR3 loop reads CASSGQGADTQYF. In DNA form, the CDR3 reads TGTGCCAGCAGTGGACAGGGGGCAGATACGCAGTATTTT.

The table lists this clone with a count of one. J is TRBJ2-5 and V is TRBV11-2; D call uncertain. Trimming took off 5 bases at V and 4 bases at J, with 11 bases between the two ends. CDR1 SGHAT and CDR2 FQNNGV come from the germline V gene. The length of the CDR3 is 13 residues. CDR3 nucleotide sequence: TGTGCCAGCAGCCCCCCCCCGGGAGAGACCCAGTACTTC. Its protein product is CASSPPPGETQYF. Using reference TRBV11-2 and TRBJ2-5 for the parts outside the CDR3, the full variable domain is EAGVAQSPRYKIIEKRQSVAFWCNPISGHATLYWYQQILGQGPKLLIQFQNNGVVDDSQLPKDRFSAERLKGVDSTLKIQPAKLEDSAVYLCASSPPPGETQYFGPGTRLLVL.

The V call is TRBV27, the J call TRBJ2-1; D possibly corresponds to TRBD2 (5 bases). The germline V gene has CDR1 MNHEY and CDR2 SMNVEV (reference sequence). The CDR3 length is 16 residues. The ends were cut back, 5 bases at V and 0 bases at J, with 14 bases in the middle. CDR3 in amino acids: CASSQIAFGSYNEQFF. The CDR3 DNA reads TGTGCCAGCAGTCAAATAGCGTTCGGCTCCTACAATGAGCAGTTCTTC.

The CDR3 spells CASNEGGTDTQYF. CDR3 in DNA: TGCGCCAGCAACGAGGGAGGGACAGATACGCAGTATTTT. V gene TRBV5-1 combines with J gene TRBJ2-3; 7 bases align to TRBD2. The J segment lost 3 bases and the V segment lost 6 bases, leaving 4 bases of the junction unmatched. Germline V gene data show CDR1 as SGHRS and CDR2 as YFSETQ. The CDR3 length is 13 residues.

The chain combines TRBV5-4 with TRBJ2-7; no firm D call. V lost 4 bases, J lost 12 bases, and 23 bases lay in between. The germline V gene encodes CDR1 SGHNT and CDR2 YYREEE (reference sequence). There are 14 residues in the CDR3. CDR3 residues: CASSMDGTSYEAYF. The CDR3, as DNA: TGTGCCAGCAGCATGGACGGTACTTCCTACGAGGCGTACTTC.

V is TRBV11-2 and J is TRBJ2-7, with D possibly being TRBD2 (6 bases). Trimming took 3 bases from V and 2 from J, leaving 11 bases between them. Germline CDR1 reads SGHAT; CDR2 reads FQNNGV. This CDR3 is built from 14 residues. CDR3 protein: CASSFRLGTYEQYF. In DNA form, the CDR3 reads TGTGCCAGCAGCTTTCGACTAGGAACCTACGAGCAGTACTTC.

The chain links TRBV4-1 to TRBJ2-5, with 7 bases matching TRBD2. V lost 1 base, J lost 2 bases, and 10 bases stayed unmatched. Germline-derived CDR1 and CDR2 are MGHRA and YSYEKL. The CDR3 has 17 amino acids. DNA for the CDR3: TGCGCCAGCAGCCAAGGCCCAACCGCGGGAGTTCAAGAGACCCAGTACTTC. Residues: CASSQGPTAGVQETQYF.

The chain recombines TRBV11-1 with TRBJ1-2; 9 nucleotides align to TRBD1. Trimming removed 4 bases from V and 6 bases from J; junction bases left unmatched: 12. The CDR3 runs 16 residues. The V gene's germline CDR1 is SGHAT and CDR2 FQDESV (reference sequence). The CDR3 spells CASSSGQGHLVDGYTF. The CDR3 region has the DNA TGTGCCAGCAGCTCGGGACAGGGACACTTGGTGGATGGCTACACCTTC.

The chain carries TRBV6-6 and TRBJ2-7, with 9 bases lining up with TRBD1. CDR3 size: 15 residues. V lost 6 bases, J lost 2 bases, and 8 bases stayed unmatched. CDR1 is MNHNY, CDR2 SVGAGI, per germline (reference sequence). CDR3 loop: CASRTQGAGTYEQYF. CDR3 DNA sequence: TGTGCCAGCAGAACACAGGGGGCAGGGACCTACGAGCAGTACTTC.

The chain is built from TRBV6-5 and TRBJ1-1; D is unclear. Germline V gene data show CDR1 as MNHEY and CDR2 as SVGAGI. This CDR3 comprises 16 residues. V was trimmed by 3 bases and J by 1 base, leaving 15 bases between them. For the CDR3, the DNA is TGTGCCAGCAGTTATCGGCGGGGAACAAGGAACACTGAAGCTTTCTTT. Encoded protein: CASSYRRGTRNTEAFF.

The chain is built from TRBV10-3 and TRBJ2-2; 9 nucleotides align to TRBD2. The V segment lost 6 bases and the J segment 6 bases; nucleotides outside the gene matches: 8. The CDR3 runs to 15 residues. Per the germline V gene, CDR1 is ENHRY and CDR2 is SYGVKD. CDR3 nucleotides: TGTGCCATCAGCCCGGGACTAGCCTTTGCCGGGGAGCTGTTTTTT. Protein: CAISPGLAFAGELFF.

The chain uses TRBV5-4 and TRBJ2-3; D is possibly TRBD2 (6 bases). The CDR3 spans 16 residues. Trimming left V 4 bases short and J 0 bases short, with 15 bases between. In germline, CDR1 is SGHNT, CDR2 YYREEE (reference sequence). The CDR3 loop reads CASSPGLEASTDTQYF. The CDR3 DNA is TGTGCCAGCAGCCCGGGACTGGAAGCTAGCACAGATACGCAGTATTTT.

CDR3 nucleotides: TGTGCCAGCAGCCAAGAGGAGGGGTCGCAAGAGACCCAGTACTTC. Translation gives CASSQEEGSQETQYF. The rearrangement joins TRBV4-2 to TRBJ2-5; D might be TRBD2 (6 bases). Germline assignment: CDR1 LGHNA and CDR2 YNFKEQ. Trimming left V 0 bases short and J 2 bases short, with 10 bases between. The CDR3 covers 15 residues.

The J gene is TRBJ1-2, the V gene TRBV7-9, with 7 bases that match TRBD1. The CDR3 runs to 14 residues. J lost 4 bases, V lost 3 bases, and 5 bases had no gene match. Germline V gene lookup returns CDR1 SEHNR and CDR2 FQNEAQ (reference sequence). The CDR3 loop is CASSFLGGLYGYTF. The CDR3 DNA reads as TGTGCCAGCAGCTTCCTAGGGGGCCTCTATGGCTACACCTTC. The variable domain in full, with the rest retrieved from reference TRBV7-9 and TRBJ1-2, is DTGVSQNPRHKITKRGQNVTFRCDPISEHNRLYWYRQTLGQGPEFLTYFQNEAQLEKSRLLSDRFSAERPKGSFSTLEIQRTEQGDSAMYLCASSFLGGLYGYTFGSGTRLTVV.

The chain has TRBV6-5 and TRBJ1-2; 7 nucleotides align to TRBD1. Germline V lookup: CDR1 MNHEY, CDR2 SVGAGI. The V gene end was trimmed by 6 bases and the J gene end by 4 bases; junction bases not matched to a gene: 11. This CDR3 is built from 15 residues. CDR3 coding DNA: TGTGCCAGCAGCGTACAGGGGTTCATATCCTATGGCTACACCTTC. Protein: CASSVQGFISYGYTF.

This chain links TRBV7-3 with TRBJ2-2; TRBD1 agrees at 9 bases. This CDR3 is 15 amino acids long. The germline V gene encodes CDR1 SGHTA and CDR2 FQGTGA. J lost 5 bases, V lost 5 bases, and 6 bases had no gene match. The DNA for the CDR3 is TGTGCCAGCAGCGAAAGGGGACAGGGTACCGGGGAGCTGTTTTTT. Protein sequence: CASSERGQGTGELFF.

The V and J genes are TRBV7-8 and TRBJ2-2; 9 bases match TRBD2. The J segment lost 6 bases and the V segment lost 5 bases, leaving 13 bases of the junction unmatched. The germline gives CDR1 SGHVS, CDR2 FQNEAQ. This CDR3 comprises 17 residues. CDR3 sequence (DNA): TGTGCCAGCAGCATTAGCGGGAGAGGTGTTAATGCCGGGGAGCTGTTTTTT. It is translated as CASSISGRGVNAGELFF.

The DNA for the CDR3 is TGTGCCAGCAGCCAAGGACTAGCGGGAGTTAGTGAGCAGTTCTTC. This codes for CASSQGLAGVSEQFF. The genes are TRBV4-2 and TRBJ2-1, with TRBD2 matching over 12 bases. Germline trimming cut 1 base from V and 9 bases from J; bases unmatched to any gene: 4. CDR1 is LGHNA and CDR2 is YNFKEQ in the germline V gene. CDR3 length: 15 amino acids.